This TCR beta chain was sequenced for a study of T-cell reconstitution after alpha-beta-depleted transplantation in children. Preparation of the TCRbeta library involved a method that used unique molecular identifiers. TCRdb reprocessed the PCR reads via MiXCR and lists one record per CDR3 protein. The table records 75,000 to 100,000 distinct CDR3 sequences, roughly 7.7% of them present only once. At least ten counts were recorded for this clonotype. The CDR3 is made up of 15 amino acids. Germline CDR1 reads MGHRA; CDR2 reads YSYEKL. Trimming stripped 1 base from V and 6 bases from J, with 15 bases between.

The material was PBMCs from the stem cell graft donor, obtained from the stem cell graft. The TCR was taken from a human donor who donated a stem cell graft to a child with congenital amegakaryocytic thrombocytopenia. This sequence joins TRBV4-1 and TRBJ1-2; D remains unclear. This CDR3 is CASSQGLSAVDGYTF. CDR3 in DNA: TGCGCCAGCAGCCAAGGGCTCAGCGCGGTCGATGGCTACACCTTC.